This entry lists 14 T cell receptor beta chains sequenced from one sample in a study of identifying expanded T cells in peripheral blood. Sequencing used immunoSEQ multiplex PCR; TCRdb keeps in-frame clones, though not all of them. The data contain about 94,000 clones, roughly 86% of them seen just once; the ten biggest clones take up 4.5% to 7%. The sequenced sample was blood. These receptors were taken from a person between 18 and 69 years old in good health.

The chain recombines TRBV29-1 with TRBJ1-2; 7 nucleotides line up with TRBD1. Germline V gene lookup returns CDR1 SQVTM and CDR2 ANQGSEA. The junction had 6 bases not matched to a gene; V was cut back by 4 bases and J by 4 bases. The CDR3 has 13 amino acids. The CDR3 coding sequence is TGCAGCGTTGTCTACAGGGGTACCTATGGCTACACCTTC. Its protein is CSVVYRGTYGYTF.

V and J are TRBV19 and TRBJ1-5; D remains unclear. CDR3 length equals 15 residues. Germline lookup yields CDR1 LNHDA and CDR2 SQIVND (reference sequence). V lost 7 bases and J 1 base, leaving 14 bases between the germline ends. CDR3 sequence reads: CASTLGSSSNQPQHF. CDR3 coding DNA: TGTGCCAGTACTTTGGGTAGCTCGAGCAATCAGCCCCAGCATTTT.

This chain uses TRBV7-2 with TRBJ1-2, with D unclear. This CDR3 contains 13 residues. Germline V gene data show CDR1 as SGHTA and CDR2 as FQGNSA. The ends were cut back, 3 bases at V and 7 bases at J, with 12 bases in the middle. The CDR3 spells CASSLGQVRGYTF. As DNA, the CDR3 is TGTGCCAGCAGCTTGGGCCAGGTCCGTGGCTACACCTTC.

DNA for the CDR3: TGTGCCAGCAGTGCTCAAGTCCCGGGACAGGCTGAAAAACTGTTTTTT. It is translated as CASSAQVPGQAEKLFF. V is TRBV2 and J is TRBJ1-4; TRBD1 matches 8 bases. V was pared by 4 bases and J by 7 bases, with 11 bases of the junction left unmatched. CDR3 length: 16 amino acids. CDR1 and CDR2 from the germline V gene are SNHLY and FYNNEI.

The genes are TRBV19 and TRBJ2-7; 12 bases fit TRBD1. The CDR3 spans 16 residues. Germline lookup yields CDR1 LNHDA and CDR2 SQIVND (reference sequence). V was clipped by 5 bases and J by 7 bases; unmatched bases: 12. The CDR3 coding sequence is TGTGCCAGTAGTGCAGTGCCCGGGACAGGGGGCGGTGAGCAGTACTTC. Its translation: CASSAVPGTGGGEQYF.

The chain joins TRBV5-6 to TRBJ1-6, with D possibly being TRBD1 (5 bases). CDR1 and CDR2 (germline): SGHDT, YYEEEE. Trimming cost V 0 bases and J 7 bases, with 17 bases left between them. The CDR3 is 17 amino acids. The CDR3 region has the DNA TGTGCCAGCAGCTTGGTCAGCGCGGTGCCAGGGAATTCACCCCTCCACTTT. Residues: CASSLVSAVPGNSPLHF. Full variable domain (outside the CDR3, taken from reference TRBV5-6 and TRBJ1-6): DAGVTQSPTHLIKTRGQQVTLRCSPKSGHDTVSWYQQALGQGPQFIFQYYEEEERQRGNFPDRFSGHQFPNYSSELNVNALLLGDSALYLCASSLVSAVPGNSPLHFGNGTRLTVT.

The V gene is TRBV5-1, the J gene TRBJ2-5, with TRBD2 identical over 11 bases. After removal of 5 bases from V and 7 bases from J, the junction contained 4 bases not matched to a gene. This CDR3 region has 13 residues. The germline gives CDR1 SGHRS, CDR2 YFSETQ. CDR3 region: CASRTSGEPTQYF. The CDR3 DNA is TGCGCCAGCAGGACTAGCGGGGAACCGACCCAGTACTTC.

The chain combines TRBV4-3 with TRBJ1-4; no clear D. CDR1 and CDR2 (germline): LGHNA, YSLEER. This CDR3 has 17 amino acids. V lost 4 bases to trimming and J lost 4 bases, with 19 bases between them. The chain's CDR3 is CASSLILAGVNNEKLFF. CDR3 nucleotide sequence: TGCGCCAGCAGCCTCATATTGGCCGGAGTAAATAATGAAAAACTGTTTTTT.

This clone has only a few counts. At one of its ends the junction is not consistent with the germline gene, which may arise from a read error. The chain couples TRBV29-1 to TRBJ1-1, with 7 positions matching TRBD1. Germline V CDR1 and CDR2: SQVTM, ANQGSEA. CDR3 length equals 10 residues. The CDR3 sequence: CSVEGRAGGF. The CDR3 DNA is TGCAGCGTTGAGGGTCGGGCAGGGGGTTTT. Combining the CDR3 with reference TRBV29-1 and TRBJ1-1 gives the whole variable domain SAVISQKPSRDICQRGTSLTIQCQVDSQVTMMFWYRQQPGQSLTLIATANQGSEATYESGFVIDKFPISRPNLTFSTLTVSNMSPEDSSIYLCSVEGRAGGFGQGTRLTVV.

A word on this clone: This sample includes further DNA sequences coding for the same CDR3. The chain is built from TRBV7-6 and TRBJ2-3; D is ambiguous. CDR3 size: 12 residues. Germline CDR1 is SGHVS and CDR2 is FNYEAQ. Trimming removed 5 bases at V and 0 bases at J, with 3 bases between. The CDR3 spells CASSLSTDTQYF. In DNA, the CDR3 is TGTGCCAGCAGCCTCAGCACAGATACGCAGTATTTT.

CDR3 nucleotide sequence: TGTGCCAGCAGTTACTCTACAGGGAAAGCTTTCTTT. Translated, it gives CASSYSTGKAFF. This chain uses TRBV6-5 with TRBJ1-1; perhaps TRBD1 as D (6 bases). Trimming removed 0 bases from V and 9 bases from J, with 8 bases in between. The CDR3 sequence is 12 residues long. Germline-derived CDR1 and CDR2 are MNHEY and SVGAGI.

V is TRBV6-1 and J is TRBJ1-5, with D unclear. The V and J ends lost 2 bases and 10 bases respectively, with 15 bases between them. Germline V lookup: CDR1 MNHNS, CDR2 SASEGT. The CDR3 length is 14 residues. CDR3 loop: CASSEIVEPGPQHF. The CDR3 DNA reads as TGTGCCAGCAGTGAAATTGTAGAACCCGGTCCCCAGCATTTT.

The chain couples TRBV4-3 to TRBJ1-1; the D is unclear. The CDR3 extends over 15 amino acids. Germline-derived CDR1 and CDR2 are LGHNA and YSLEER. The germline V and J ends were trimmed by 0 bases and 1 base, with 9 bases remaining between them. CDR3 residues: CASSQEWAGNTEAFF. CDR3 in DNA: TGCGCCAGCAGCCAAGAATGGGCCGGGAACACTGAAGCTTTCTTT.

This rearrangement joins TRBV2 to TRBJ1-1, with 8 bases matching TRBD1. The V gene's germline CDR1 is SNHLY and CDR2 FYNNEI. Trimming at V came to 2 bases and at J to 1 base, leaving 6 bases not matched to a gene. The CDR3 consists of 16 residues. CDR3 sequence: CASSEWLDRANTEAFF. The CDR3 nucleotides are TGTGCCAGCAGTGAATGGTTGGACAGGGCGAACACTGAAGCTTTCTTT.